The entry below describes one T cell receptor (beta chain). No antigen is known for it. The CDR3 covers 18 residues. From germline, CDR1 is MGHRA and CDR2 YSYEKL. The germline V and J ends were trimmed by 0 bases and 0 bases, with 16 bases remaining between them. The data derive from a study of Ad26.COV2.S vaccination and SARS-CoV-2 variants. Study-wide results and caveats: Vaccine recipients showed a spike-specific TCR breadth that was higher than in placebo recipients. Vaccine and placebo groups showed comparable non-spike TCR breadth.

As to treatment: some 19 received Ad26.COV2.S at low or high dose, single or two shots; five or six received placebo; per-sample allocation not given. Day 63 following the first vaccine or placebo injection was when the samples were taken. Only in-frame clones appear in the TCRdb table, and some are missing; sequencing was by immunoSEQ multiplex PCR. The data show roughly 300,000 clones, with around nine tenths seen just once and around 5.3% held by the top ten. Sequencing used peripheral blood, obtained in a trial of Ad26.COV2.S vaccine versus placebo. This sequence joins TRBV4-1 and TRBJ2-3; D might be TRBD1 or TRBD2, each matching 6 bases. The source of this sequence is a person aged 18-65 years who received the Ad26.COV2.S COVID-19 vaccine or a placebo. CDR3 sequence reads: CASSQDGGGAASTDTQYF. CDR3 sequence (DNA): TGCGCCAGCAGCCAAGATGGAGGGGGAGCGGCTAGCACAGATACGCAGTATTTT.